This T cell receptor beta chain was found in a study of blood T cell repertoires in COVID-19. Only in-frame clones appear in the TCRdb table, and some are missing; sequencing was by immunoSEQ multiplex PCR. Of fewer than 300,000 clones in the sample, about 85% were seen once. V was shortened by 2 bases and J by 4 bases, with 15 bases between the two germline ends. Germline V CDR1 and CDR2: LGHNA, YSLEER. This CDR3 comprises 15 residues. The V gene is TRBV4-3, the J gene TRBJ2-7; maybe TRBD1 (6 bases). Sequencing was performed on peripheral blood. The TCR sequence derives from a human donor with COVID-19, enrolled during active disease. The donor label of this sample is uncertain. As DNA, the CDR3 is TGCGCCAGCAGCCAAATCAGGGACAAAGGTTACGAGCAGTACTTC. Translation gives CASSQIRDKGYEQYF.